A selection of T cell receptor beta chains follows, all from one sample in a study of T-cell reconstitution after alpha-beta-depleted transplantation in children. Via MiXCR, TCRdb re-called the PCR reads, giving one row per CDR3 protein. The data hold around 210,000 distinct CDR3 sequences, with approximately 6.3% observed a single time. Specimen: PBMCs, collected before TCRalphabeta/CD19-depleted stem cell transplant. The receptor source for this set is a boy between 2 and 10 years old with acute lymphoblastic leukemia, due to receive a stem cell transplant. The CDR3 runs from the conserved cysteine through the conserved F or W. Each record gives: D gene, V gene, J gene, clone size, CDR3 length, CDR3 protein, CDR3 DNA. The D gene is left open where the match is weak. Size tells how often a clone was seen (once, few, many) or the class of an expanded clone, and some rows leave it out.

>-|TRBV12-3/TRBV12-4|TRBJ2-7|many|16
CASRQTGPAGYYEQYF
TGTGCCAGCAGACAAACCGGACCTGCTGGGTACTACGAGCAGTACTTC
>TRBD2|TRBV20-1|TRBJ2-3|many|14
CSAPLAGVTDTQYF
TGCAGTGCACCCCTAGCGGGGGTTACAGATACGCAGTATTTT
>-|TRBV5-1|TRBJ1-1|many|14
CASSADTVPIEAFF
TGCGCCAGCAGCGCGGACACTGTACCTATTGAAGCTTTCTTT
>TRBD1|TRBV6-1|TRBJ1-4|-|15
CASALQDRLNEKLFF
TGTGCCAGCGCTCTACAGGACAGGTTAAATGAAAAACTGTTTTTT
>-|TRBV20-1|TRBJ1-5|few|15
CSARIAGSGNQPQHF
TGCAGTGCTAGGATTGCAGGGTCGGGCAATCAGCCCCAGCATTTT
>TRBD2|TRBV5-6|TRBJ2-1|many|14
CASSTSGRVSEQFF
TGTGCCAGCAGCACTAGCGGGAGGGTCAGTGAGCAGTTCTTC
>TRBD1|TRBV20-1|TRBJ2-3|-|14
CSAAGQATTDTQYF
TGCAGTGCGGCGGGACAGGCAACCACAGATACGCAGTATTTT
>-|TRBV20-1|TRBJ1-5|many|15
CSARHRPDSNQPQHF
TGCAGTGCTAGACATCGGCCTGATAGCAATCAGCCCCAGCATTTT
>TRBD2|TRBV5-1|TRBJ2-7|few|13
CAYWREEDYEQYF
TGCGCCTACTGGCGGGAGGAGGATTACGAGCAGTACTTC
>TRBD1|TRBV28|TRBJ2-7|many|16
CASSSPATGIPYEQYF
TGTGCCAGCAGTAGTCCGGCGACAGGGATCCCCTACGAGCAGTACTTC